The sequence of this T cell receptor beta chain was determined in a study of T-cell reconstitution after alpha-beta-depleted transplantation in children. Study-wide findings and caveats: One year after transplant, T-cell counts and diversity came mostly from newly produced T cells. As was reported, about two months after transplant, alpha-beta T cells came from several hundred expanded graft clones. From surviving recipient T cells and thymic progenitors came the high day-60 TCRbeta diversity observed in some patients.

The V end was cut by 4 bases, the J end by 4 bases, with 20 bases between. CDR1 and CDR2 (germline): LNHDA, SQIVND (reference sequence). There are 17 residues in the CDR3. The sample holds many counts of this clonotype. No antigen is known for it. Unique molecular identifiers were incorporated when the TCRbeta library was constructed. TCRdb independently ran MiXCR on the PCR reads; one entry per CDR3 protein. The profile shows just over 200,000 distinct CDR3 sequences, about 8.7% of them singletons. This chain joins TRBV19 and TRBJ1-5, with D possibly TRBD1 on 5 matching bases. The receptor was isolated from a male patient between 2 and 15 years old who had a stem cell transplant for acute myeloid leukemia, so the T cells may come from the graft donor. This specimen consisted of PBMCs, mostly from graft donor cells, obtained 360 days after TCRalphabeta/CD19-depleted stem cell transplant. CDR3 protein: CASSTYALGTVNQPQHF. The CDR3 DNA is TGTGCCAGTAGTACATATGCCTTAGGGACGGTGAATCAGCCCCAGCATTTT.